This is a list of T cell receptor beta chains from one sample in a study of shared clonotypes between healthy human individuals. Sequenced by immunoSEQ multiplex PCR; TCRdb stores in-frame clones only, minus some. The table shows over a million clones, with around 82% occurring only once. Source material: memory CD4+ T cells from PBMCs. These receptors all stem from a young man in good health. Some clones in this sample may be carry-over from other donors' samples. Both conserved end residues are part of each CDR3. D genes are given only for firm matches.

j_call: TRBJ2-2; d_call: TRBD1; v_call: TRBV14; cdr3_aa: CASSLQQGVAGELFF
j_call: TRBJ1-2; d_call: -; v_call: TRBV11-1; cdr3_aa: CASSLGTAADSTYGYTF
j_call: TRBJ2-1; d_call: -; v_call: TRBV5-1; cdr3_aa: CASSRGQGAVNEQFF
j_call: TRBJ1-2; d_call: -; v_call: TRBV19; cdr3_aa: CASSTKQGSYGYTF
j_call: TRBJ1-2; d_call: TRBD1; v_call: TRBV29-1; cdr3_aa: CSVEAQGVNYGYTF
j_call: TRBJ1-1; d_call: -; v_call: TRBV5-4; cdr3_aa: CASSFEGWDTEAFF
j_call: TRBJ2-7; d_call: TRBD1; v_call: TRBV2; cdr3_aa: CASSVTGDEQYF
j_call: TRBJ2-5; d_call: -; v_call: TRBV18; cdr3_aa: CASSPPGGTQYF
j_call: TRBJ2-1; d_call: TRBD2; v_call: TRBV5-1; cdr3_aa: CASILTGGAYNEQFF
j_call: TRBJ2-7; d_call: -; v_call: TRBV7-9; cdr3_aa: CASIREGVGEQYF
j_call: TRBJ2-1; d_call: -; v_call: TRBV27; cdr3_aa: CASSSWTNYNEQFF
j_call: TRBJ2-2; d_call: TRBD2; v_call: TRBV2; cdr3_aa: CASSEDGLAGAGELFF
j_call: TRBJ2-3; d_call: -; v_call: TRBV6-5; cdr3_aa: CASSYSRETSTDTQYF
j_call: TRBJ2-7; d_call: -; v_call: TRBV4-2; cdr3_aa: CASSQAYSSSYEQYF
j_call: TRBJ2-3; d_call: TRBD2; v_call: TRBV10-2; cdr3_aa: CASSVDSGRADTQYF
j_call: TRBJ2-7; d_call: -; v_call: TRBV11-2; cdr3_aa: CASSLGGGGSTYEQYF
j_call: TRBJ2-5; d_call: -; v_call: TRBV14; cdr3_aa: CASSQDLGAAQETQYF
j_call: TRBJ1-3; d_call: TRBD1; v_call: TRBV7-9; cdr3_aa: CASSFGTATNANTIYF
j_call: TRBJ1-1; d_call: -; v_call: TRBV7-9; cdr3_aa: CASSAPGVRGTEAFF
j_call: TRBJ2-5; d_call: TRBD1; v_call: TRBV7-3; cdr3_aa: CASSSPDRGHGFGSQETQYF
j_call: TRBJ2-7; d_call: -; v_call: TRBV28; cdr3_aa: CASSLSPPRGLPYEQYF
j_call: TRBJ2-5; d_call: -; v_call: TRBV7-3; cdr3_aa: CASSWTPQETQYF
j_call: TRBJ2-1; d_call: -; v_call: TRBV5-1; cdr3_aa: CASSLEVGPWNEQFF
j_call: TRBJ2-4; d_call: -; v_call: TRBV5-1; cdr3_aa: CASRDREGKNIQYF
j_call: TRBJ1-1; d_call: -; v_call: TRBV19; cdr3_aa: CASSSLQTNTREAFF
j_call: TRBJ2-1; d_call: TRBD2; v_call: TRBV4-1; cdr3_aa: CASSKGLAGGPLYNEQFF
j_call: TRBJ1-1; d_call: TRBD1; v_call: TRBV18; cdr3_aa: CASSPPGQGAFMTEAFF
j_call: TRBJ2-7; d_call: -; v_call: TRBV7-9; cdr3_aa: CASSLSSYEQYF
j_call: TRBJ1-4; d_call: -; v_call: TRBV6-1; cdr3_aa: CASFSDGSKGTKLFF
j_call: TRBJ2-7; d_call: -; v_call: TRBV29-1; cdr3_aa: CSVSIRYEQYF
j_call: TRBJ1-2; d_call: -; v_call: TRBV28; cdr3_aa: CASSLRRNNPTYGYTF
j_call: -; d_call: -; v_call: TRBV6-1; cdr3_aa: CASSEDPRAYEQYF
j_call: TRBJ2-3; d_call: -; v_call: TRBV19; cdr3_aa: CASSIARVTDTQYF
j_call: TRBJ1-3; d_call: -; v_call: TRBV7-2; cdr3_aa: CASSPGRGSRSGNTIYF
j_call: TRBJ1-2; d_call: -; v_call: TRBV4-3; cdr3_aa: CASSQARQTNYGYTF
j_call: TRBJ1-3; d_call: -; v_call: TRBV20-1; cdr3_aa: CSASLGNTIYF
j_call: TRBJ1-5; d_call: -; v_call: TRBV28; cdr3_aa: CASHGTANQPQHF
j_call: TRBJ2-6; d_call: -; v_call: TRBV11-2; cdr3_aa: CASSRQISGANVLTF
j_call: TRBJ1-2; d_call: -; v_call: TRBV28; cdr3_aa: CASGESGRTYGYTF
j_call: TRBJ1-1; d_call: TRBD1; v_call: TRBV4-2; cdr3_aa: CASSHPRGGTGNTEAFF
j_call: TRBJ1-1; d_call: TRBD1; v_call: TRBV30; cdr3_aa: CAWAKGTGAEAFF
j_call: TRBJ1-5; d_call: -; v_call: TRBV2; cdr3_aa: CASSDDSNQPQHF
j_call: TRBJ2-1; d_call: TRBD2; v_call: TRBV2; cdr3_aa: CASGRNSGRSPEQFF
j_call: TRBJ2-1; d_call: -; v_call: TRBV7-3; cdr3_aa: CASSLTGGSYNEQFF
j_call: TRBJ1-2; d_call: -; v_call: TRBV19; cdr3_aa: CASSFTGTEYYGYTF
j_call: TRBJ2-3; d_call: -; v_call: TRBV4-1; cdr3_aa: CASSQDARGPGTDTQYF
j_call: TRBJ1-1; d_call: -; v_call: TRBV5-1; cdr3_aa: CASSEGPEAFF
j_call: TRBJ2-2; d_call: -; v_call: TRBV10-3; cdr3_aa: CAISQRGQGVAGELFF
j_call: TRBJ2-7; d_call: -; v_call: TRBV2; cdr3_aa: CASFSRISYEQYF
j_call: TRBJ2-7; d_call: -; v_call: TRBV21-1; cdr3_aa: CASSKVKREAYEQYF
j_call: TRBJ1-1; d_call: TRBD1; v_call: TRBV5-4; cdr3_aa: CASSLHRGTEAFF
j_call: TRBJ2-1; d_call: -; v_call: TRBV28; cdr3_aa: CASIPGTARYNEQFF
j_call: TRBJ2-2; d_call: -; v_call: TRBV6-1; cdr3_aa: CASWEGVGSAGELFF
j_call: TRBJ2-7; d_call: -; v_call: TRBV11-2; cdr3_aa: CASSSTASSYEQYF
j_call: TRBJ2-2; d_call: -; v_call: TRBV4-3; cdr3_aa: CASSLQRGQDTGELFF
j_call: TRBJ2-3; d_call: -; v_call: TRBV7-8; cdr3_aa: CARRGNTQYF
j_call: TRBJ1-5; d_call: -; v_call: TRBV5-4; cdr3_aa: CASSSGGEGGQPQHF